This TCR beta chain was sequenced for a study of blood T cell repertoires in COVID-19 (TCRdb year 2020). Regarding the complete study: Samples from collaborators originated in the United States, Italy and Spain and spanned both the acute and convalescent phases of COVID-19. Where available, HLA class I and class II types were obtained from metadata supplied by the sample provider rather than from assay-based typing. Samples were obtained from the ongoing ImmuneRACE study (first 160 participants) and from over a thousand subjects provided by 6 global collaborators. The repertoires were released in a freely available public database intended as a resource for research on the immune response to SARS-CoV-2. Deeply sampled blood TCRbeta repertoires from subjects exposed to, actively infected with, or recovered from COVID-19 were included in the dataset. A de-identified subject ID, COVID-19 status, age in years and sex were almost always included in the sample metadata. The material from the prospective study consisted of cDNA or gDNA derived from T cells, B-cell-depleted T cells, or PBMCs.

V is trimmed back by 0 bases and J by 1 base, and the junction contains 1 base that no gene match accounts for. CDR1 and CDR2 (ENHRY, SYGVKD) derive from the germline V gene. Taken from cysteine to phenylalanine, the CDR3 has 16 residues. The sequence is cut down to CDR3 DNA, 48 bases in frame from base 1. TCRbeta CDR3 regions were amplified from genomic DNA using the immunoSEQ Assay, a bias-controlled multiplex PCR. In the original analysis: Within the assay, amplification of reference gene primers was used to estimate how many nucleated cells each sample contained. To quantify the absolute abundance of each unique TCRbeta CDR3 rearrangement, sequence reads were collapsed and filtered. For each sample, productive Simpson clonality was calculated as the square root of Simpson's diversity index across productive rearrangements. TCRdb's version of the immuneACCESS table is confined to in-frame rearrangements and falls short of the full clone set. An unresolved V gene accounts for under half of the shortfall where checked; the remainder is of unknown origin. V and J calls plus clone size are reproduced from that table; the DNA served to infer D and trimming. The table for this sample lists about 87,000 clones; about 83% of them were counted only once. The ten most abundant clones make up about 2% of the sample.

General findings and caveats noted by the study authors: The amount of clinical and demographic metadata varied by source and participant and was provided uncurated.

Comment on this clone: It lacks a known antigen. Base qualities were left out, and no much larger clone turns up one base away.

Collaborating institutions collected whole blood in K2EDTA tubes following their own protocols. For TCRbeta analysis, collaborators shipped samples as frozen whole blood, isolated PBMCs, or DNA extracted from either of those sample types. The receptor's source is a woman in her 70s with acute or convalescent COVID-19. This sequence uses TRBV10-3 and TRBJ1-4; 8 bases in between match TRBD1. The sequenced material came from peripheral blood. This receptor has the CDR3 CAISESGQGTNEKLFF. Here is the DNA: TGTGCCATCAGTGAGTCAGGACAGGGAACTAATGAAAAACTGTTTTTT.